Listed below are T cell receptor beta chains from one sample, sequenced in a study of identical twins. One entry per CDR3 protein results from TCRdb running MiXCR on the 5' RACE reads. The table has 400,000 to 550,000 distinct CDR3 sequences, approximately 14% seen once. The same specimen was also included in a second study, on yellow fever vaccine responses in identical twins.

Sequencing input: CD4+ T cells sorted from blood. Receptor source: a woman aged 18-29 years in good health. Both conserved end residues are part of each CDR3. The order of the fields is J gene, D gene, V gene, clone size, CDR3 protein, CDR3 DNA. D genes are given only for firm matches. Clone sizes are given selectively: once, few, many, or a class where the clone is expanded.

>TRBJ2-5|.|TRBV11-2|.
CASSLGGNWGETQYF
TGTGCCAGCAGCCTCGGAGGAAATTGGGGAGAGACCCAGTACTTC
>TRBJ2-1|TRBD2|TRBV4-3|.
CASSLSPPGTSGRSNEQFF
TGCGCCAGCAGCCTAAGCCCCCCCGGGACTAGCGGGAGAAGCAATGAGCAGTTCTTC
>TRBJ2-7|TRBD1|TRBV6-6|.
CASSLQGVHEQYF
TGTGCCAGCAGTCTGCAGGGGGTCCACGAGCAGTACTTC
>TRBJ2-7|.|TRBV10-2|many
CASISDSSYEQYF
TGCGCCAGCATATCGGACAGCTCCTACGAGCAGTACTTC
>TRBJ1-5|.|TRBV18|.
CASSIGGDDSNQPQHF
TGTGCCAGCTCGATCGGGGGGGACGATAGCAATCAGCCCCAGCATTTT
>TRBJ1-5|TRBD1|TRBV5-1|many
CASSLAAGGSQPQHF
TGCGCCAGCAGCTTGGCCGCAGGGGGCAGCCAGCCCCAGCATTTT
>TRBJ1-1|.|TRBV28|.
CASSWWNTEAFF
TGTGCCAGCAGTTGGTGGAACACTGAAGCTTTCTTT
>TRBJ2-6|.|TRBV11-2|.
CASSLEGVLAGANVLTF
TGTGCCAGCAGCTTAGAGGGCGTGCTAGCTGGGGCCAACGTCCTGACTTTC
>TRBJ2-7|.|TRBV18|few
CASSLGEQGYEQYF
TGTGCCAGCTCCCTCGGAGAACAGGGCTACGAGCAGTACTTC
>TRBJ2-1|.|TRBV28|.
CASSLSSKGSYNEQFF
TGTGCCAGCAGTTTGTCTAGCAAAGGCTCCTACAATGAGCAGTTCTTC
>TRBJ2-1|.|TRBV7-8|few
CASSLAEARSWEQFF
TGTGCCAGCAGCTTAGCCGAGGCTAGGAGTTGGGAGCAGTTCTTC
>TRBJ1-6|.|TRBV10-3|few
CAISARDINNSPLHF
TGTGCCATCAGTGCCCGGGACATCAATAATTCACCCCTCCACTTT
>TRBJ2-5|.|TRBV3-1|many
CASSQDLGVGETQYF
TGTGCCAGCAGCCAAGATCTGGGGGTTGGGGAGACCCAGTACTTC
>TRBJ2-5|.|TRBV2|.
CASSRPLVGTQYF
TGTGCCAGCAGTCGCCCGCTAGTTGGGACCCAGTACTTC
>TRBJ2-1|TRBD2|TRBV12-3/TRBV12-4|.
CASSPQRGYNEQFF
TGTGCCAGCAGCCCCCAGCGGGGATACAATGAGCAGTTCTTC
>TRBJ2-1|.|TRBV6-2/TRBV6-3|.
CASSPMGTSGRYNEQFF
TGTGCCAGCAGTCCGATGGGAACTAGTGGGAGGTACAATGAGCAGTTCTTC
>TRBJ2-6|.|TRBV18|.
CASVPSGANVLTF
TGTGCCAGCGTACCCTCTGGGGCCAACGTCCTGACTTTC
>TRBJ2-7|TRBD2|TRBV20-1|many
CSAPSGSRYEQYF
TGCAGTGCTCCCAGCGGGAGCCGCTACGAGCAGTACTTC
>TRBJ2-7|TRBD2|TRBV18|few
CASSIGLAASYEQYF
TGTGCCAGCTCAATTGGACTAGCGGCTTCCTACGAGCAGTACTTC
>TRBJ2-2|TRBD2|TRBV5-1|.
CASSKTSGGAVELFF
TGCGCCAGCAGCAAGACTAGCGGGGGGGCCGTGGAGCTGTTTTTT
>TRBJ1-3|.|TRBV6-5|few
CASSNRAGNTIYF
TGTGCCAGCAGTAACAGGGCTGGAAACACCATATATTTT
>TRBJ1-5|.|TRBV6-1|many
CASSVIDGPQHF
TGTGCCAGCAGTGTAATTGACGGGCCCCAGCATTTT
>TRBJ2-2|.|TRBV9|many
CASSPTAGELFF
TGTGCCAGCAGCCCTACGGCCGGGGAGCTGTTTTTT
>TRBJ2-5|TRBD1|TRBV6-2/TRBV6-3|.
CASSYGTAGYQETQYF
TGTGCCAGCAGTTACGGGACAGCTGGGTACCAAGAGACCCAGTACTTC